Below are 22 T cell receptor beta chains sequenced from a single sample in a study of glioma-infiltrating T cells. Using RNA template, CDR3s of TCR alpha and beta were amplified with iRepertoire arm-PCR. TCRdb re-called the multiplex PCR reads with MiXCR, one entry per CDR3 protein. The data contain roughly 350,000 distinct CDR3 sequences, 41% of them seen just once; the ten biggest clones take up around 13%. Sequenced material: glioma tissue, nonneoplastic brain tissue, or PBMCs (not recorded which). These receptors all come from a human donor with low-grade glioma or glioblastoma, undergoing nonglioma brain surgery, or in good health (not recorded which).

This clonotype appeared a few times. The chain links TRBV6-6 to TRBJ1-1; D possibly corresponds to TRBD1 (5 bases). The V gene lost 0 bases and the J gene lost 8 bases, with 10 bases spanning the gap. CDR3 length: 13 residues. Germline assignment: CDR1 MNHNY and CDR2 SVGAGI (reference sequence). This chain's CDR3 is CASSYSRGQEAFF. The CDR3 DNA sequence: TGTGCCAGCAGTTACTCGAGGGGCCAGGAAGCTTTCTTT.

In the case of this clonotype: This could be a read error, since a much larger clone is one nucleotide away. Because the CDR3 is missing its conserved closing phenylalanine or tryptophan, this is likely a read error. This sequence joins TRBV20-1 and TRBJ2-3, with 8 nucleotides matching TRBD2. The V gene end was trimmed by 0 bases and the J gene end by 6 bases; junction bases not matched to a gene: 5. Germline V gives CDR1 DFQATT, CDR2 SNEGSKA (reference sequence). The CDR3 consists of 14 residues. DNA of the CDR3: TGCAGTGCTAGAGAAGCGGGAGAGGTTGATACGCAGTATTCT. Translation: CSAREAGEVDTQYS.

This clonotype was seen ten or more times. This sequence joins TRBV6-2 or TRBV6-3 and TRBJ1-2; D remains unclear. Germline CDR1 MNHEY, CDR2 SVGEGT. This CDR3 spans 16 amino acids. V was cut by 1 base and J by 4 bases, with 16 bases left in between. The CDR3 here is CASSYFGVEVLYGYTF. CDR3 nucleotides: TGTGCCAGCAGTTACTTCGGAGTCGAGGTTCTCTATGGCTACACCTTC.

This chain joins TRBV20-1 and TRBJ2-5; D ambiguous. Germline V CDR1 and CDR2: DFQATT, SNEGSKA (reference sequence). The V end lost 5 bases, the J end lost 1 base, and 5 bases lay between the germline ends. This CDR3 has 11 amino acids. The CDR3 spells CSAWPQETQYF. The CDR3 DNA is TGCAGTGCTTGGCCCCAAGAGACCCAGTACTTC.

This chain uses TRBV20-1 with TRBJ1-2, with 10 bases aligning to TRBD1. This CDR3 has 14 amino acids. With 6 bases clipped from V and 7 bases from J, the junction kept 11 bases outside the gene matches. Germline values: CDR1 DFQATT, CDR2 SNEGSKA (reference sequence). The CDR3 nucleotides are TGCAGTGCGCCTCGACAGGGGGCGATTGGTGGCTACACCTTC. This gives the protein CSAPRQGAIGGYTF.

V is TRBV5-4 and J is TRBJ2-3, with 7 bases matching TRBD2. The CDR3 is 16 residues long. Germline CDR1 reads SGHNT; CDR2 reads YYREEE (reference sequence). Losses at the gene ends were 4 bases for V and 1 base for J; bases not matched to a gene: 9. This CDR3 reads CASSPDVGGGTDTQYF. Here the CDR3 DNA reads TGTGCCAGCAGCCCAGACGTGGGGGGGGGCACAGATACGCAGTATTTT.

Comment on this clonotype: With a much larger clone just one base away, this may be a read error. The chain is built from TRBV6-2 or TRBV6-3 and TRBJ1-2; 7 bases fit TRBD1. CDR3 length equals 14 residues. The germline V gene encodes CDR1 MNHEY and CDR2 SVGEGT. The CDR3, as DNA: TGTGCCAGCAGCCAGACAGGGAACTACTATGACTACACCTTC. Encoded protein: CASSQTGNYYDYTF.

Of note for this clonotype: One junction end does not reproduce the germline sequence, and a read error may be involved. The V and J genes are TRBV7-7 and TRBJ2-3; no clear D gene. Germline CDR1 and CDR2: SSHAT and FNYEAQ (reference sequence). The CDR3 consists of 14 residues. The DNA for the CDR3 is TGTGCTAGCAGCCCCGGGCTAGGAGCAGATACGCAGTATTTT. It specifies CASSPGLGADTQYF.

There are many counts of this clonotype. V is TRBV20-1 and J is TRBJ1-1; D is undetermined. Looked up from germline, CDR1 is DFQATT and CDR2 is SNEGSKA (reference sequence). Trimming removed 2 bases at V and 1 base at J, with 5 bases between. The CDR3 consists of 12 residues. In DNA, the CDR3 is TGCAGTGCTAGAAAGCAGAACACTGAAGCTTTCTTT. Translation gives CSARKQNTEAFF.

The chain joins TRBV20-1 to TRBJ1-2; the D gene is possibly TRBD1 (5 bases). V dropped 3 bases and J dropped 4 bases, with 12 bases sitting between them. CDR3 length equals 13 residues. CDR1 is DFQATT and CDR2 is SNEGSKA in the germline V gene (reference sequence). The CDR3 here is CSARIARAYGYTF. The CDR3 DNA reads as TGCAGTGCTAGGATTGCCAGGGCCTATGGCTACACCTTC.

V and J are TRBV7-2 and TRBJ2-3; 9 nucleotides agree with TRBD1. V trimming: 0 bases; J trimming: 2 bases; junction bases outside the gene matches: 9. The CDR3 consists of 18 residues. Germline assignment: CDR1 SGHTA and CDR2 FQGNSA. The CDR3: CASSLAGTGWGNTDTQYF. CDR3 DNA: TGTGCCAGCAGCTTAGCCGGGACAGGGTGGGGAAACACAGATACGCAGTATTTT.

The chain recombines TRBV20-1 with TRBJ2-1; 13 nucleotides line up with TRBD2. V lost 7 bases, J lost 4 bases, and 7 bases stayed unmatched. The CDR3 is 15 residues long. Germline CDR1 and CDR2: DFQATT and SNEGSKA (reference sequence). The CDR3 is CSVLLAGGIYNEQFF. CDR3 sequence (DNA): TGCAGTGTTCTACTAGCGGGAGGGATATACAATGAGCAGTTCTTC.

The chain recombines TRBV11-2 with TRBJ2-7, with 9 bases identical to TRBD1. The CDR3 consists of 14 residues. Germline CDR1 is SGHAT and CDR2 is FQNNGV. With 5 bases clipped from V and 4 bases from J, the junction kept 6 bases outside the gene matches. The CDR3 protein is CASSRRQGGYEQYF. The CDR3 DNA reads TGTGCCAGCAGCCGGCGACAGGGGGGGTACGAGCAGTACTTC.

CDR3 nucleotides: TGTGCCAGCAGCGAATCCCGGAGGAGCACTGAAGCTTTCTTT. Translated, it gives CASSESRRSTEAFF. The rearrangement joins TRBV2 to TRBJ1-1; no clear D. The V end was cut by 6 bases, the J end by 4 bases, with 15 bases between. Germline V CDR1 and CDR2: SNHLY, FYNNEI. CDR3 length: 14 residues.

Concerning this clonotype itself: Being one base from a much bigger clone, this may be a read error. V gene TRBV25-1 combines with J gene TRBJ2-1, with a weak D call TRBD1 (6 bases). CDR1 and CDR2 from the germline V gene are MGHDK and SYGVNS. The CDR3 spans 15 residues. In DNA, the CDR3 is TGTGCCAGCAGTGATCAGGGGAGCTCCTACAATGAGAAGTTCTTC. This translates into CASSDQGSSYNEKFF.

Points on this clonotype: This may come from a read error, since a much larger clone is one base off. The V gene is TRBV6-5, the J gene TRBJ2-3; 13 bases are shared with TRBD2. Per germline, CDR1 MNHEY and CDR2 SVGAGI. The CDR3 contains 15 residues. The CDR3 DNA follows: TGTGCCAGCAGTTTGAGGACTAGCGGGAGAGATACGGAGTATTTT. This encodes CASSLRTSGRDTEYF.

This clonotype was seen at least ten times. This chain uses TRBV27 with TRBJ2-3; D ambiguous. The CDR3 is 16 residues long. Germline V lookup: CDR1 MNHEY, CDR2 SMNVEV (reference sequence). V gave up 7 bases and J gave up 0 bases, with 17 bases separating them. This CDR3 reads CASTTPGGSSTDTQYF. In DNA, the CDR3 is TGTGCCAGCACCACCCCAGGCGGATCTAGCACAGATACGCAGTATTTT.

This clonotype was recorded at least ten times. This chain uses TRBV27 with TRBJ2-7; D might be TRBD2 (6 bases). V was trimmed by 4 bases and J by 2 bases, leaving 12 bases between them. The CDR3 has 14 amino acids. Looked up from germline, CDR1 is MNHEY and CDR2 is SMNVEV (reference sequence). The DNA of the CDR3 is TGTGCCAGCAGTTCCCGGGACTCGACCTACGAGCAGTACTTC. This translates into CASSSRDSTYEQYF.

The V call is TRBV20-1, the J call TRBJ1-6; D unresolved. The germline V and J ends were trimmed by 5 bases and 11 bases, with 22 bases remaining between them. Germline V gives CDR1 DFQATT, CDR2 SNEGSKA (reference sequence). This CDR3 is 15 amino acids long. The CDR3 sequence is CSAAPGSDPAAPLHF. DNA for the CDR3: TGCAGTGCTGCCCCGGGAAGCGACCCTGCGGCACCCCTCCACTTT.

Comments on this clonotype: A read error may explain this, as a much larger clone is one base away. The J gene is TRBJ1-2, the V gene TRBV6-5; D gene uncertain. This CDR3 spans 15 amino acids. CDR1 is MNHEY and CDR2 is SVGAGI in the germline V gene. Trimming cost V 1 base and J 0 bases, with 9 bases left between them. The CDR3 bases are TGTGCCAGCAGTTACTACCCCCAAACTAACTATGGCTACACCTTC. It is translated as CASSYYPQTNYGYTF.

This clonotype was picked up many times. The rearrangement joins TRBV24-1 to TRBJ2-3, with 7 nucleotides matching TRBD2. Germline-derived CDR1 and CDR2 are KGHDR and SFDVKD. V lost 6 bases to trimming and J lost 0 bases; unmatched junction nucleotides: 8. This CDR3 contains 16 residues. The CDR3: CATSHGTGLSTDTQYF. DNA of the CDR3: TGTGCCACCAGTCATGGGACGGGACTAAGCACAGATACGCAGTATTTT.

Notes on this clonotype: This clone may be a read error of a much larger clone one base away. This chain uses TRBV20-1 with TRBJ2-3, with 8 positions matching TRBD1. The length of the CDR3 is 13 residues. Germline V lookup: CDR1 DFQATT, CDR2 SNEGSKA (reference sequence). CDR3 region: CSARAGGTDTKYF. The CDR3 bases are TGCAGTGCTAGGGCAGGGGGCACAGATACGAAGTATTTT.